The 2 T cell receptor beta chains below come from one sample, sequenced in a study of CD8+CD57+ T cells in acquired aplastic anemia. Sequenced patients had shown CD8+CD57+ cell expansion by flow cytometry. Genomic DNA provided the template from which TCR beta VDJ and CDR3 profiles were obtained. MiXCR, applied by TCRdb to the reads, yields one record per CDR3 protein. Of about 180,000 distinct CDR3 sequences in the sample, roughly 65% were seen once. Sequencing was done on a sample of sorted CD4+, CD8+, or CD8+CD57+ T cells (not recorded which) from PBMCs. The receptors were sampled from a human donor with aplastic anemia.

The rearrangement uses TRBV9 and TRBJ1-3; D is unresolved. Trimming took 4 bases from V and 8 from J, leaving 10 bases between them. Germline CDR1 SGDLS, CDR2 YYNGEE. This CDR3 spans 12 amino acids. As DNA, the CDR3 is TGTGCCAGCAGCTTGTTAAGAGACACCATATATTTT. Its protein is CASSLLRDTIYF.

The chain has TRBV20-1 and TRBJ2-1; D remains unclear. Germline assignment: CDR1 DFQATT and CDR2 SNEGSKA (reference sequence). The CDR3 sequence is 13 residues long. The CDR3 nucleotides are TGCAGCGTAGGGCTTGCTACCTACAATGAGCAGTTCTTC. Amino acids: CSVGLATYNEQFF.